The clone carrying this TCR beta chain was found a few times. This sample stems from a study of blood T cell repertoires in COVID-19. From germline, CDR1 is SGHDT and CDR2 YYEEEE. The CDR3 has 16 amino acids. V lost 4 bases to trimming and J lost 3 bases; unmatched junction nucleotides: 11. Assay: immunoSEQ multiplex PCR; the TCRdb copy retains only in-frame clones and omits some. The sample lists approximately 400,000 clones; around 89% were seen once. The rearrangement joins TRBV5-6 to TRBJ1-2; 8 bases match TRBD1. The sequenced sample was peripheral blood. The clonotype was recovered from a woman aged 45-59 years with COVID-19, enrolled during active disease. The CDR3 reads CASSRVIMTGDYGYTF. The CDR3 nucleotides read TGTGCCAGCAGCCGTGTAATTATGACAGGGGACTATGGCTACACCTTC.